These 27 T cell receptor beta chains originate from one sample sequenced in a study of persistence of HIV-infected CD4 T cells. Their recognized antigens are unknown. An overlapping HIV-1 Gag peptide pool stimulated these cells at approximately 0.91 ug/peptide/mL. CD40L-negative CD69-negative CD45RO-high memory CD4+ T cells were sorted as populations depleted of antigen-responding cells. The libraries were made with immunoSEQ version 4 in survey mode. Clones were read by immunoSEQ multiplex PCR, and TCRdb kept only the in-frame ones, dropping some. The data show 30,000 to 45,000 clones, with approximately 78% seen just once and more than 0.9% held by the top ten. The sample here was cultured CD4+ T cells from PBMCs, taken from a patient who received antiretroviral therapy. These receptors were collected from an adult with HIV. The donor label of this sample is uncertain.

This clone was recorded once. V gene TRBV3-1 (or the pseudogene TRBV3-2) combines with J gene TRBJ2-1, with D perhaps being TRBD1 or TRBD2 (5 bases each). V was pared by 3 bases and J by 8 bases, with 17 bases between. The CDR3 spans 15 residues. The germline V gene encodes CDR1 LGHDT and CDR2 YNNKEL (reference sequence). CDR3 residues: CASSHNPRRGDEQFF. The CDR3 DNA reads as TGTGCCAGCAGCCATAACCCTCGACGGGGCGATGAGCAGTTCTTC.

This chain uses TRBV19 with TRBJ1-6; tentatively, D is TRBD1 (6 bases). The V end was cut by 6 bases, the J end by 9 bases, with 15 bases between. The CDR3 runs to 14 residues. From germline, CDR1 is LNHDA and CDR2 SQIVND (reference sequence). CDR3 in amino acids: CASREGGYGSPLHF. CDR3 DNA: TGTGCCAGTAGGGAGGGGGGATATGGTTCACCCCTCCACTTT. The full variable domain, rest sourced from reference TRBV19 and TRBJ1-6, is DGGITQSPKYLFRKEGQNVTLSCEQNLNHDAMYWYRQDPGQGLRLIYYSQIVNDFQKGDIAEGYSVSREKKESFPLTVTSAQKNPTAFYLCASREGGYGSPLHFGNGTRLTVT.

CDR3 nucleotide sequence: TGTGCCACCATTTCCGCCTTTACAAGACTCTATGGCTACACCTTC. Protein product: CATISAFTRLYGYTF. The chain uses TRBV6-5 and TRBJ1-2; D remains unclear. The CDR3 spans 15 residues. CDR1 is MNHEY and CDR2 is SVGAGI in the germline V gene. V lost 10 bases to trimming and J lost 4 bases, with 22 bases between them.

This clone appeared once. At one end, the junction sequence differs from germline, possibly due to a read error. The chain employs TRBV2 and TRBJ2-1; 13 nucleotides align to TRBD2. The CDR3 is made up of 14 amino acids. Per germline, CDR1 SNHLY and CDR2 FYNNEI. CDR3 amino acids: CASRSRTSGGLPLF. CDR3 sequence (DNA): TGTGCCAGCAGATCCCGGACTAGCGGGGGCCTCCCCCTCTTC.

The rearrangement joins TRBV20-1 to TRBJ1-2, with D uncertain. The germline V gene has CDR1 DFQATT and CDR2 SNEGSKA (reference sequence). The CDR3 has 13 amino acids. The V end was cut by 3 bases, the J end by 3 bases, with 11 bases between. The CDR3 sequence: CSASPRWDYGYTF. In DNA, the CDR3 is TGCAGTGCTAGTCCCCGGTGGGACTATGGCTACACCTTC.

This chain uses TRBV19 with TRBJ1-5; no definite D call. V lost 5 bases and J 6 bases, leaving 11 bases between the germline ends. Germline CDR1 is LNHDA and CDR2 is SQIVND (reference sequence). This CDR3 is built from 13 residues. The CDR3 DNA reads TGTGCCAGTAGTCAAGGCAACAGTCAGCCCCAGCATTTT. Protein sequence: CASSQGNSQPQHF.

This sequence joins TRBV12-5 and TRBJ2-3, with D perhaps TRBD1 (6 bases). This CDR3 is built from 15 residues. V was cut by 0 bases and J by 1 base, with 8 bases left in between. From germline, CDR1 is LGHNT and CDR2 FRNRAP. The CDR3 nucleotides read TGTGCTAGTGGTTTGGTACAGGGACGCACAGATACGCAGTATTTT. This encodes CASGLVQGRTDTQYF.

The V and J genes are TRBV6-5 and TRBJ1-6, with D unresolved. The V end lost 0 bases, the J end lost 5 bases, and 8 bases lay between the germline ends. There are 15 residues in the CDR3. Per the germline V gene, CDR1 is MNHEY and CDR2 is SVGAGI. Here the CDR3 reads CASSYSTQDNSPLHF. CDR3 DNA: TGTGCCAGCAGTTACTCGACGCAAGATAATTCACCCCTCCACTTT.

In DNA form, the CDR3 reads TGTGCCGGGGGACTAGCGGGGGATAAGTATCCTAAGTTCTTC. Protein product: CAGGLAGDKYPKFF. V is TRBV19 and J is TRBJ2-1; TRBD2 agrees at 14 bases. From germline, CDR1 is LNHDA and CDR2 SQIVND (reference sequence). J was trimmed by 14 bases and V by 11 bases; bases with no gene match: 14. This CDR3 region has 14 residues.

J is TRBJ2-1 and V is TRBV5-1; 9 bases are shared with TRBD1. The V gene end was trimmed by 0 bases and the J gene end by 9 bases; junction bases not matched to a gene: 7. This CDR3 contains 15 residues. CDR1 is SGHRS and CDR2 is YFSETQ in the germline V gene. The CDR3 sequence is CASSLVQQGAGEQFF. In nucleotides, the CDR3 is TGCGCCAGCAGCTTGGTACAACAGGGGGCGGGTGAGCAGTTCTTC.

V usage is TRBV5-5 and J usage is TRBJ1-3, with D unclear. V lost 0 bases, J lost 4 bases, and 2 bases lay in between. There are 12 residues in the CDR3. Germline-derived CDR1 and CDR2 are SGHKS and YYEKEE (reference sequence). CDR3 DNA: TGTGCCAGCAGCTTGGAGGGAAACACCATATATTTT. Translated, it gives CASSLEGNTIYF. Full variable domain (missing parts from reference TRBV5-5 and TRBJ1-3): DAGVTQSPTHLIKTRGQQVTLRCSPISGHKSVSWYQQVLGQGPQFIFQYYEKEERGRGNFPDRFSARQFPNYSSELNVNALLLGDSALYLCASSLEGNTIYFGEGSWLTVV.

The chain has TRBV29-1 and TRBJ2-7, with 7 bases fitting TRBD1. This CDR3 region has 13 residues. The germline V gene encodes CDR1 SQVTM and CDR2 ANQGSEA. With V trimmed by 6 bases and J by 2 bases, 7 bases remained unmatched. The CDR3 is CSVIRDSAYEQYF. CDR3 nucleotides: TGCAGCGTCATCCGGGACAGTGCCTACGAGCAGTACTTC.

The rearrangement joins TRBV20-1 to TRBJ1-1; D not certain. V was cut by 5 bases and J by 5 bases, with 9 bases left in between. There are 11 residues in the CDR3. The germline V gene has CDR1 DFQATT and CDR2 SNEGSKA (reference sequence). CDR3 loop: CSAFLHTEAFF. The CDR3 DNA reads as TGCAGTGCTTTCCTCCATACTGAAGCTTTCTTT.

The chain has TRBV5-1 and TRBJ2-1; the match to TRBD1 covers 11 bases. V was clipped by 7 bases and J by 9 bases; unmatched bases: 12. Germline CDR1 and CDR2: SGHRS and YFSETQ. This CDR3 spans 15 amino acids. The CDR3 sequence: CASRRTGTGGGEQFF. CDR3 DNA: TGCGCCAGCCGTAGGACCGGGACAGGGGGTGGTGAGCAGTTCTTC.

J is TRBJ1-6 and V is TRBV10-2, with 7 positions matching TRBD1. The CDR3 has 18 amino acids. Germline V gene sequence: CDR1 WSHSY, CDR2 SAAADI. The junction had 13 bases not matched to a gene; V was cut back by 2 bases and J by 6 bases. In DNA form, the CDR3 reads TGCGCCAGCAGTGAGACCGCCGGGCCGGGACAGCCTAATTCACCCCTCCACTTT. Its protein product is CASSETAGPGQPNSPLHF.

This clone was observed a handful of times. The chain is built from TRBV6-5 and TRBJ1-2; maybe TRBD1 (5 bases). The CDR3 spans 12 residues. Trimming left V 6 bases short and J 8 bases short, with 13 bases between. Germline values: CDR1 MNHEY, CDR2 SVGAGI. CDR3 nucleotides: TGTGCCAGCAGCCAGGGCCTGGGGGGCTACACCTTC. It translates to CASSQGLGGYTF.

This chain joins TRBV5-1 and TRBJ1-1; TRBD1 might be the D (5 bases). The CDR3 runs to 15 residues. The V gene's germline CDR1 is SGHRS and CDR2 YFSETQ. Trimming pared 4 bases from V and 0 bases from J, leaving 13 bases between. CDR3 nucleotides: TGCGCCAGCAGCCCCTGGGGGGAACTGAACACTGAAGCTTTCTTT. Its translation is CASSPWGELNTEAFF.

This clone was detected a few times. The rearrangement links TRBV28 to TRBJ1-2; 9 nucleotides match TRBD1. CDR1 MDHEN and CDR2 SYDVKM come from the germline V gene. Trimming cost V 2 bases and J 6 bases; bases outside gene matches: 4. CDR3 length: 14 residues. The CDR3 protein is CASSLLTGGDGYTF. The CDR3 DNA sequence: TGTGCCAGCAGTTTACTCACAGGGGGCGATGGCTACACCTTC.

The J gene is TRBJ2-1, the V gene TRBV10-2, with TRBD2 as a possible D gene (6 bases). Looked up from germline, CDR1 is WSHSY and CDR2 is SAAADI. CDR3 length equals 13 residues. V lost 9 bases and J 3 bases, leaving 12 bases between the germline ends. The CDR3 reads CASRRGDYNEQFF. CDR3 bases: TGCGCCAGTCGGAGGGGAGACTACAATGAGCAGTTCTTC.

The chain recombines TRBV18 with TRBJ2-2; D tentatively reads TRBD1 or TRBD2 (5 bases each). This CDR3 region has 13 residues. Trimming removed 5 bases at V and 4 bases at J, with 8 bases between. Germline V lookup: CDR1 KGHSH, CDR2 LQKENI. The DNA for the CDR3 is TGTGCCAGCTCATTGGGGGTCACCGGGGAGCTGTTTTTT. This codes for CASSLGVTGELFF.

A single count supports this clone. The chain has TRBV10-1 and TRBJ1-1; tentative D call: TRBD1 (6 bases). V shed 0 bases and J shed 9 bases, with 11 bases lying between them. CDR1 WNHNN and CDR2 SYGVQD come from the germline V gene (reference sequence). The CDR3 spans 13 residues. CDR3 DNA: TGCGCCAGCAGTGAGTCGCCAGGACAGCAAGCTTTCTTT. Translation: CASSESPGQQAFF.

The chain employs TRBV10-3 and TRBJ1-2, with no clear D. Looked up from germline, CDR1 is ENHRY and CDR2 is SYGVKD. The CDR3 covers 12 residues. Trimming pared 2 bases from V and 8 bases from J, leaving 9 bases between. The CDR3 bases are TGTGCCATCAGTGAGGCTAAGGGAGGCTACACCTTC. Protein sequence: CAISEAKGGYTF.

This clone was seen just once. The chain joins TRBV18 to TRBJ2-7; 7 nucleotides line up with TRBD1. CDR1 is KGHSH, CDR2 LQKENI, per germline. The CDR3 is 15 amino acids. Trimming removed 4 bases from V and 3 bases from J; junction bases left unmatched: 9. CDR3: CASSQGTDFVYEQYF. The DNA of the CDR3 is TGTGCCAGCTCACAGGGGACAGACTTTGTCTACGAGCAGTACTTC.

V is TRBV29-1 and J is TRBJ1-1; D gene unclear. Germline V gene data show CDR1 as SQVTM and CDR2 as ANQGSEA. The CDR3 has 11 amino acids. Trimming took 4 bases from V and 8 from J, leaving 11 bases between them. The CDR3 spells CSVAPGIEAFF. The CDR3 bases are TGCAGCGTTGCTCCTGGAATAGAAGCTTTCTTT.

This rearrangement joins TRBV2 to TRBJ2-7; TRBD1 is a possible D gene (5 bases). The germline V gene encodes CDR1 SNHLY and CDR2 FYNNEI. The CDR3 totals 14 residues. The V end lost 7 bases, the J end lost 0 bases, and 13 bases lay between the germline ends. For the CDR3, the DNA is TGTGCCAGCACGGACACCTGGAGCTCCTACGAGCAGTACGTC. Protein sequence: CASTDTWSSYEQYV.

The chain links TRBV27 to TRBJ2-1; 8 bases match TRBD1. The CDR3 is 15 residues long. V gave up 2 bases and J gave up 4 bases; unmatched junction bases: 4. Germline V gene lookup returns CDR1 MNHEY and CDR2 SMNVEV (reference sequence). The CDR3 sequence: CASSLDRGQYNEQFF. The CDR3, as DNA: TGTGCCAGCAGTTTAGACAGGGGTCAGTACAATGAGCAGTTCTTC.

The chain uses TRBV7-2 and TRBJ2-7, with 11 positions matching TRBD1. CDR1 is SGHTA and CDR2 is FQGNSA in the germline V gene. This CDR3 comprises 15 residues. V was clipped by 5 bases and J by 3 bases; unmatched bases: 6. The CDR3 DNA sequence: TGTGCCAGCAGCATAGGGACAGGGGGATTCTACGAGCAGTACGTC. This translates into CASSIGTGGFYEQYV.